Included here is one TCR beta chain sequence, with context. These data come from a study of T cell responses to AZD1222 COVID-19 vaccine. This CDR3 region has 18 residues. In germline, CDR1 is SGHTA, CDR2 FQGNSA. V was pared by 0 bases and J by 0 bases, with 15 bases between. Profiling relied on immunoSEQ multiplex PCR, and the TCRdb table lists in-frame clones only, not all of them. The sample has under 95,000 clones; approximately 83% are singletons. This specimen was peripheral blood, taken on day 0 of AZD1222 vaccination. This TCR came from an adult in good health. The chain carries TRBV7-2 and TRBJ1-3; possibly TRBD1 for D (5 bases). CDR3 nucleotides: TGTGCCAGCAGCTTAGCGCTGGGGGACCCATTCTCTGGAAACACCATATATTTT. The encoded protein is CASSLALGDPFSGNTIYF.